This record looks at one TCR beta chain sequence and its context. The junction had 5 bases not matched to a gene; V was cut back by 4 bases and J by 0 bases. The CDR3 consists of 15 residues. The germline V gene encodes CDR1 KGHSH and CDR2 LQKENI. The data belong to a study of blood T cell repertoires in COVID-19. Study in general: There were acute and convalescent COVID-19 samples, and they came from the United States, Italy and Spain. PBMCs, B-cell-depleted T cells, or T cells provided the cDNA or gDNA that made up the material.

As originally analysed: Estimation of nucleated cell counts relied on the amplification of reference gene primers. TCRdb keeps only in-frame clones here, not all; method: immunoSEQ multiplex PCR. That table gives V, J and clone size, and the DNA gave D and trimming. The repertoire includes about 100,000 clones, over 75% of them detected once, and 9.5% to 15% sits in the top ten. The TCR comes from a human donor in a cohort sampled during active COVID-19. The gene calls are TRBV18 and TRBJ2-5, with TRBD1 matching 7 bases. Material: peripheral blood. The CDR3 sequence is CASSQSTGNQETQYF. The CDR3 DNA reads TGTGCCAGCTCACAGTCGACAGGGAACCAAGAGACCCAGTACTTC.